Listed here are 15 T cell receptor beta chains from one sample, sequenced in a study of memory CD4+ T cells and cytomegalovirus serostatus. The sort gate was single viable CD3+CD4+CD8-CD45RO+ cells for memory CD4+ T cells. TCRdb's table, derived via immunoSEQ multiplex PCR, lists solely in-frame clones and lacks some. The sample has about 57,000 clones, around 80% seen once; the top ten hold about 0.86%. Input material: memory CD4+ T cells from blood. Receptors were obtained from an adult in good health and CMV-seronegative.

A few counts support this clone. The J gene is TRBJ1-5, the V gene TRBV28; D unresolved. V shed 6 bases and J shed 5 bases, with 8 bases lying between them. CDR3 length: 12 residues. Germline-derived CDR1 and CDR2 are MDHEN and SYDVKM. CDR3 DNA sequence: TGTGCCAGCAGGAGGGCCGATCAGCCCCAGCATTTT. Its translation is CASRRADQPQHF.

This clone was picked up a small number of times. This chain links TRBV5-6 with TRBJ2-2; D may be TRBD1 (5 bases). CDR1 and CDR2 from the germline V gene are SGHDT and YYEEEE. The CDR3 loop spans 15 amino acids. V shed 0 bases and J shed 0 bases, with 6 bases lying between them. CDR3 residues: CASSLAGTNTGELFF. CDR3 nucleotides: TGTGCCAGCAGCTTGGCAGGGACGAACACCGGGGAGCTGTTTTTT.

The chain has TRBV2 and TRBJ1-4, with D possibly TRBD1 on 6 matching bases. The germline gives CDR1 SNHLY, CDR2 FYNNEI. Trimming cost V 4 bases and J 5 bases, with 11 bases left between them. The length of the CDR3 is 14 residues. The CDR3 reads CASSGTGINEKLFF. CDR3 nucleotide sequence: TGTGCCAGCAGTGGTACAGGGATCAATGAAAAACTGTTTTTT.

The genes are TRBV6-5 and TRBJ2-5; D is tentatively TRBD1 or TRBD2 (5 bases each). Trimming took off 0 bases at V and 6 bases at J, with 17 bases between the two ends. This CDR3 is built from 16 residues. CDR1 and CDR2 from the germline V gene are MNHEY and SVGAGI. CDR3 in DNA: TGTGCCAGCAGTTACTCTACCGGGGCTTTGGGAAAGACCCAGTACTTC. Its protein is CASSYSTGALGKTQYF.

This rearrangement joins TRBV5-1 to TRBJ2-3; perhaps D is TRBD1 or TRBD2 (6 bases each). Trimming took off 4 bases at V and 4 bases at J, with 16 bases between the two ends. This CDR3 has 15 amino acids. Germline V gives CDR1 SGHRS, CDR2 YFSETQ. CDR3 residues: CASSPGGGPADTQYF. In nucleotides, the CDR3 is TGCGCCAGCAGCCCTGGTGGGGGGCCTGCAGATACGCAGTATTTT.

This chain joins TRBV5-4 and TRBJ2-5, with 14 bases fitting TRBD2. Germline V gene data show CDR1 as SGHNT and CDR2 as YYREEE (reference sequence). Trimming at V came to 4 bases and at J to 5 bases, leaving 4 bases not matched to a gene. The CDR3 extends over 15 amino acids. The CDR3 sequence is CASSLRTSGRETQYF. The CDR3 DNA sequence: TGTGCCAGCAGCCTACGGACTAGCGGGAGGGAGACCCAGTACTTC. Looking up the rest from reference TRBV5-4 and TRBJ2-5 gives the full variable domain: ETGVTQSPTHLIKTRGQQVTLRCSSQSGHNTVSWYQQALGQGPQFIFQYYREEENGRGNFPPRFSGLQFPNYSSELNVNALELDDSALYLCASSLRTSGRETQYFGPGTRLLVL.

The chain has TRBV23-1 and TRBJ1-2, with D possibly being TRBD1 (5 bases). TRBV23-1 is known as an ORF, though its function is uncertain. This CDR3 is built from 15 residues. V was shortened by 1 base and J by 6 bases, with 15 bases between the two germline ends. CDR3 sequence (DNA): TGCGCCAGCAGTCAATATAACAGCGGGGGGAATGGCTACACCTTC. This gives the protein CASSQYNSGGNGYTF.

The rearrangement joins TRBV5-1 to TRBJ1-1, with 7 bases aligning to TRBD1. Germline values: CDR1 SGHRS, CDR2 YFSETQ. The V gene end was trimmed by 2 bases and the J gene end by 8 bases; junction bases not matched to a gene: 6. The CDR3 is 13 residues long. CDR3 coding DNA: TGCGCCAGCAGCTTCGGGGACAGCCAGGAAGCTTTCTTT. It yields the protein CASSFGDSQEAFF.

J is TRBJ2-6 and V is TRBV10-3; 12 bases align to TRBD1. Germline V CDR1 and CDR2: ENHRY, SYGVKD. Losses at the gene ends were 11 bases for V and 3 bases for J; bases not matched to a gene: 14. CDR3 length: 18 residues. The CDR3 sequence is CAVQPGQGASSGANVLTF. The CDR3, as DNA: TGTGCCGTCCAACCGGGACAGGGGGCGTCAAGTGGGGCCAACGTCCTGACTTTC.

This clone was seen a single time. The chain uses TRBV5-4 and TRBJ2-3, with 7 bases aligning to TRBD2. The CDR3 covers 13 residues. Germline V CDR1 and CDR2: SGHNT, YYREEE (reference sequence). The V and J ends lost 0 bases and 15 bases, in that order; junction bases with no gene match: 10. The CDR3 region has the DNA TGTGCCAGCAGCTTGGCCAAAGCGGGAAAGGATTATTTT. Amino acid sequence: CASSLAKAGKDYF.

J is TRBJ2-2 and V is TRBV7-9; D call uncertain. The CDR3 sequence is 18 residues long. V was shortened by 2 bases and J by 6 bases, with 22 bases between the two germline ends. Germline V gene lookup returns CDR1 SEHNR and CDR2 FQNEAQ (reference sequence). The CDR3 reads CASSLSLSGPTTPGELFF. The CDR3 DNA sequence: TGTGCCAGCAGCTTATCCCTCTCAGGTCCGACAACCCCCGGGGAGCTGTTTTTT. The variable domain in full, completed from reference TRBV7-9 and TRBJ2-2, reads DTGVSQNPRHKITKRGQNVTFRCDPISEHNRLYWYRQTLGQGPEFLTYFQNEAQLEKSRLLSDRFSAERPKGSFSTLEIQRTEQGDSAMYLCASSLSLSGPTTPGELFFGEGSRLTVL.

V usage is TRBV5-1 and J usage is TRBJ1-2; D unclear. V lost 1 base and J 5 bases, leaving 6 bases between the germline ends. Germline-derived CDR1 and CDR2 are SGHRS and YFSETQ. The CDR3 is 12 amino acids. The CDR3 sequence is CASSLRGYGYTF. Here the CDR3 DNA reads TGCGCCAGCAGCTTGCGGGGTTATGGCTACACCTTC. The variable domain in full, completed from reference TRBV5-1 and TRBJ1-2, reads KAGVTQTPRYLIKTRGQQVTLSCSPISGHRSVSWYQQTPGQGLQFLFEYFSETQRNKGNFPGRFSGRQFSNSRSEMNVSTLELGDSALYLCASSLRGYGYTFGSGTRLTVV.

The chain carries TRBV2 and TRBJ1-2; TRBD1 matches at 7 bases. CDR3 length equals 11 residues. With 11 bases clipped from V and 5 bases from J, the junction kept 5 bases outside the gene matches. From germline, CDR1 is SNHLY and CDR2 FYNNEI. The chain's CDR3 is CAGGQEYGYTF. The CDR3 nucleotides are TGTGCCGGAGGACAGGAATATGGCTACACCTTC.

This clone was counted only a few times. This sequence joins TRBV19 and TRBJ1-1; no reliable D call. The ends were cut back, 3 bases at V and 2 bases at J, with 4 bases in the middle. Germline V lookup: CDR1 LNHDA, CDR2 SQIVND (reference sequence). This CDR3 has 12 residues. Written as DNA, the CDR3 is TGTGCCAGTAGTATCCGAAACACTGAAGCTTTCTTT. Its protein product is CASSIRNTEAFF.

Remarks on this clone: A read error may account for a junction end that differs from germline. This chain connects TRBV6-4 to TRBJ1-1, with D perhaps TRBD1 (5 bases). Germline loops: CDR1 MRHNA, CDR2 SNTAGT. The CDR3 loop spans 11 amino acids. The CDR3 coding sequence is TGCCCGGGGCCCCTGAACACTGAAGCTTTCTTT. Translated: CPGPLNTEAFF.